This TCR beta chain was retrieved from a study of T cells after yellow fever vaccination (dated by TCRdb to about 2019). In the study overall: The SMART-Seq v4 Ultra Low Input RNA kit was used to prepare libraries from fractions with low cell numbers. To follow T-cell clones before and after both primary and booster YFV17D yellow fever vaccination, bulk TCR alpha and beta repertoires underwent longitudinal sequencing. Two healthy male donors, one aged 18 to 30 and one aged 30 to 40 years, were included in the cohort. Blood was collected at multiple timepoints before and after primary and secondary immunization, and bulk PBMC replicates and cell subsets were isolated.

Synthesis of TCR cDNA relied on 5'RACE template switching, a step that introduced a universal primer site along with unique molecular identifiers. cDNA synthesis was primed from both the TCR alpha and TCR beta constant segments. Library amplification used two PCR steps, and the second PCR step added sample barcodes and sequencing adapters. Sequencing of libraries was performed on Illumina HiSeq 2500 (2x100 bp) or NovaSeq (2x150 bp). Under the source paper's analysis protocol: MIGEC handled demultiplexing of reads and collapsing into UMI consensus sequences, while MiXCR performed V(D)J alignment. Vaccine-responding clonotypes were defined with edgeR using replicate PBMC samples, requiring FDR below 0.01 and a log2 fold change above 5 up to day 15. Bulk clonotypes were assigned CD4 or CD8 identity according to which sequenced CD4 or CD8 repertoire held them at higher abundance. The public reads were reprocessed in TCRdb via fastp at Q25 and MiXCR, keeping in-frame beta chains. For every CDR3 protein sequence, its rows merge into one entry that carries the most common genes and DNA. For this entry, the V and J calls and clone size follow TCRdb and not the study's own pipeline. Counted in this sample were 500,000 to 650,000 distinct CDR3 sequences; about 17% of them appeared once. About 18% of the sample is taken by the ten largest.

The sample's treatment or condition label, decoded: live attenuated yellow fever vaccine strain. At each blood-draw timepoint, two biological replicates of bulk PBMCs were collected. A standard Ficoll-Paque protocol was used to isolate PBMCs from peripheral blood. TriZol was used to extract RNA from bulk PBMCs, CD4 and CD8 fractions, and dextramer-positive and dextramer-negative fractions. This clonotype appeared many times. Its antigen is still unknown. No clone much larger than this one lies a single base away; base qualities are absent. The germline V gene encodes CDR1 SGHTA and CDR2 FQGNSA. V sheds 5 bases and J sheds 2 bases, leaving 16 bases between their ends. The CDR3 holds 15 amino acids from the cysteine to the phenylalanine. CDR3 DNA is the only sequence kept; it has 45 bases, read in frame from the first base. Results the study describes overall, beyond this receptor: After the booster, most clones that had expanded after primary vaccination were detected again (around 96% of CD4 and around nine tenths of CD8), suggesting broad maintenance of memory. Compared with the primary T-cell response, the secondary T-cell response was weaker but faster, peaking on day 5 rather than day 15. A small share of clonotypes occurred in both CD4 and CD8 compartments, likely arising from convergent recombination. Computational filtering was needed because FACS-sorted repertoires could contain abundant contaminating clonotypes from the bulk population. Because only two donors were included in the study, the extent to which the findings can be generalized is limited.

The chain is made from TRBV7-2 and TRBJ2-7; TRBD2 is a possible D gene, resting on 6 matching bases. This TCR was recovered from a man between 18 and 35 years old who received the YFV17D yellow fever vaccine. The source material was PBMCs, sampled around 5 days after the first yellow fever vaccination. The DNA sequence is TGTGCCAGCAGCCCCGCGGACTATTTTCCCTACGAGCAGTACTTC. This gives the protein CASSPADYFPYEQYF.